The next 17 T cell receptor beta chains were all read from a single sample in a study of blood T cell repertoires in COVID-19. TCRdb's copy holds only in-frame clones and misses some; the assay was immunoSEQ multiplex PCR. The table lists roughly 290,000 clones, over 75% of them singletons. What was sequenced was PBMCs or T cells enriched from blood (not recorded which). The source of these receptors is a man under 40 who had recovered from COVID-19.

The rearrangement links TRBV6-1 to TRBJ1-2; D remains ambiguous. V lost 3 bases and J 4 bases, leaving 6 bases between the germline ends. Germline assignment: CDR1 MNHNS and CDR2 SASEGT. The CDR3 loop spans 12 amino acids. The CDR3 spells CASSDGVYGYTF. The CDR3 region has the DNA TGTGCCAGCAGTGACGGGGTCTATGGCTACACCTTC.

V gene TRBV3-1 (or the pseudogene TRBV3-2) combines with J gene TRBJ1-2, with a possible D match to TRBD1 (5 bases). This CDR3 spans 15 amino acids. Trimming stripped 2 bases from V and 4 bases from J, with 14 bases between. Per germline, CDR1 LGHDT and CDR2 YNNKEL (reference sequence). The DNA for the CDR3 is TGTGCCAGCAGCCAACCGGCAGGGATCGGCTATGGCTACACCTTC. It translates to CASSQPAGIGYGYTF.

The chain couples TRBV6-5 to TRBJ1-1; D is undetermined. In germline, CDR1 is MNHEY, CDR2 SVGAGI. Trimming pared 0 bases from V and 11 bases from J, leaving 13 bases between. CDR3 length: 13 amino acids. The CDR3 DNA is TGTGCCAGCAGTTACTCGAGCGGGAGAAAGGCTTTCTTT. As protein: CASSYSSGRKAFF.

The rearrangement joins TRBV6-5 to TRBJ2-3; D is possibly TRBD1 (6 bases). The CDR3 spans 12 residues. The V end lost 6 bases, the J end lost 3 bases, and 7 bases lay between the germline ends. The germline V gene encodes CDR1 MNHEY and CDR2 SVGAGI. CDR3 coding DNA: TGTGCCAGCAGACAGGGAACAGATACGCAGTATTTT. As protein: CASRQGTDTQYF.

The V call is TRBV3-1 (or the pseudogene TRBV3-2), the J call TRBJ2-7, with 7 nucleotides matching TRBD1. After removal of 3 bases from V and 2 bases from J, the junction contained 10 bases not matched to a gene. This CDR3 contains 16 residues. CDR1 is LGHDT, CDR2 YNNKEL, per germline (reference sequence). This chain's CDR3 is CASSHLRDSLTYEQYF. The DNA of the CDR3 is TGTGCCAGCAGCCATCTCCGGGACAGCCTCACCTACGAGCAGTACTTC.

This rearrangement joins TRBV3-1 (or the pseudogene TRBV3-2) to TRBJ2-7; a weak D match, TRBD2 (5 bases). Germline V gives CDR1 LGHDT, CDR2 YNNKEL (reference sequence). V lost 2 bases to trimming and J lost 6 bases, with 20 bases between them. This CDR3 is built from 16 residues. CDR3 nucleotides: TGTGCCAGCAGCCAAATGGTGACTACGGGTTCTAGCGAGCAGTACTTC. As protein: CASSQMVTTGSSEQYF.

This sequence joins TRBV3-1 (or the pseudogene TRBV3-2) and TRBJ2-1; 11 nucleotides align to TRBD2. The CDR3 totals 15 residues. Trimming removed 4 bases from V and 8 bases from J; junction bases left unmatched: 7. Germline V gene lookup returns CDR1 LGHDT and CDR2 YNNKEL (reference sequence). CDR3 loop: CASSPYPSGGHEQFF. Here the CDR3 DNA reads TGTGCCAGCAGCCCTTACCCTAGCGGGGGGCATGAGCAGTTCTTC.

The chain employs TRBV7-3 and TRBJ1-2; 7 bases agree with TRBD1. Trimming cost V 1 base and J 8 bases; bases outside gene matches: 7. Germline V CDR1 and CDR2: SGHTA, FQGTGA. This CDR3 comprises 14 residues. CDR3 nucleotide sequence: TGTGCCAGCAGCTTAAATGACAGGGCCGGGGGCTACACCTTC. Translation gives CASSLNDRAGGYTF.

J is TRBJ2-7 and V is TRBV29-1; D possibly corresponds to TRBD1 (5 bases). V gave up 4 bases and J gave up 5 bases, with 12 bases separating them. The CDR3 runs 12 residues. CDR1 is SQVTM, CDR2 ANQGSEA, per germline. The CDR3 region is CSVGQGGDEQYF. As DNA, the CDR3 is TGCAGCGTTGGGCAGGGTGGGGACGAGCAGTACTTC.

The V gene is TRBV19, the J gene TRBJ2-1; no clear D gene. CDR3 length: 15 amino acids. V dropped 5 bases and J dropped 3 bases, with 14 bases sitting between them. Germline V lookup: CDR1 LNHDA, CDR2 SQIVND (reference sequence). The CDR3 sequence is CASSLTLTGYNEQFF. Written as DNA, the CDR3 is TGTGCCAGTAGTCTAACCCTAACCGGCTACAATGAGCAGTTCTTC.

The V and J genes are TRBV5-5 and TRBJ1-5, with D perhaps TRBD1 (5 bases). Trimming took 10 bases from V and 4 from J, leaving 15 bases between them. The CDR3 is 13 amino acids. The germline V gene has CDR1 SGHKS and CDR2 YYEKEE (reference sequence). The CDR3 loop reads CAPGQKYNQPQHF. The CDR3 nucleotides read TGTGCCCCAGGGCAGAAATATAATCAGCCCCAGCATTTT.

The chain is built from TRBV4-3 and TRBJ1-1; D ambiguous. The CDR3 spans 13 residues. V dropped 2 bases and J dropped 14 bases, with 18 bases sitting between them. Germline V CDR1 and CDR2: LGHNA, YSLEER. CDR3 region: CASSQSTARETFF. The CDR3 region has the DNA TGCGCCAGCAGCCAATCTACGGCTAGGGAGACCTTCTTT.

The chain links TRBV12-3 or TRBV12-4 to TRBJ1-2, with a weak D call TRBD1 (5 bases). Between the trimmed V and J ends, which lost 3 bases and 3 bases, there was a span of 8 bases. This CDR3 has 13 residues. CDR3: CASSLGLDYGYTF. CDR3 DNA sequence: TGTGCCAGCAGTTTGGGGCTGGACTATGGCTACACCTTC.

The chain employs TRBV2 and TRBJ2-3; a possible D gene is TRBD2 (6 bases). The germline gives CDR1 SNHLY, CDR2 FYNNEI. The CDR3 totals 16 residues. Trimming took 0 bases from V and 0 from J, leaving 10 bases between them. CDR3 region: CASSEARELSTDTQYF. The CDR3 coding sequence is TGTGCCAGCAGTGAAGCCCGGGAGCTTAGCACAGATACGCAGTATTTT.

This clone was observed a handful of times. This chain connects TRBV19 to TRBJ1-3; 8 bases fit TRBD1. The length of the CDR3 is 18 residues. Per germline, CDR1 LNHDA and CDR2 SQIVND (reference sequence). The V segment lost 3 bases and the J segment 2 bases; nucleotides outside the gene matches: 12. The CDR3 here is CASSIPYGQGRTGNTIYF. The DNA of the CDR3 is TGTGCCAGTAGTATCCCTTACGGACAGGGAAGGACTGGAAACACCATATATTTT.

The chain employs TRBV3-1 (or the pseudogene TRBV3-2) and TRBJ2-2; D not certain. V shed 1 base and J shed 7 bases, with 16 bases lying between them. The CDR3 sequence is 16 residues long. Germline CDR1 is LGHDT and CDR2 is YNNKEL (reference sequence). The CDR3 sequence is CASSQASVSRHGELFF. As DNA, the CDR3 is TGTGCCAGCAGCCAAGCAAGCGTTAGCCGCCACGGGGAGCTGTTTTTT.

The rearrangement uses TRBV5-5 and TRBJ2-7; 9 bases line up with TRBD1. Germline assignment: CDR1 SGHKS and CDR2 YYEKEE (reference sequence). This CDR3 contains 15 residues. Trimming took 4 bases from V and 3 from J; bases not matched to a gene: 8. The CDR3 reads CASSRTGGSLYEQYF. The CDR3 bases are TGTGCCAGCAGCCGAACAGGGGGCTCCCTCTACGAGCAGTACTTC.